Listed below are T cell receptor beta chains from one sample, sequenced in a study of CD8 T cells in Susac syndrome. In TCRdb, the immunoSEQ multiplex PCR reads were re-called with MiXCR into one record per CDR3 protein. The sample includes some 150,000 distinct CDR3 sequences, 94% seen only once; the top ten take more than 0.2%. The sequencing sample was made of CD8+ T cells from PBMCs. The receptors come from a human donor with multiple sclerosis. Each CDR3 is given with its conserved first and last residue. Fields, in order: clone size, D gene, V gene, J gene, CDR3 protein, CDR3 DNA. A D gene is named only where the DNA matches it firmly. Rows give clone size only sometimes, using once, few, many, or a class for an expanded clone.

clone size: -; D gene: -; V gene: TRBV30; J gene: TRBJ1-2; CDR3 protein: CAWIGGLDGYTF; CDR3 DNA: TGTGCCTGGATTGGGGGTCTCGATGGCTACACCTTC
clone size: -; D gene: -; V gene: TRBV7-2; J gene: TRBJ2-1; CDR3 protein: CASSLAGRRDEQFF; CDR3 DNA: TGTGCCAGCAGCTTAGCGGGGCGGCGGGATGAGCAGTTCTTC
clone size: -; D gene: -; V gene: TRBV29-1; J gene: TRBJ1-2; CDR3 protein: CSVDTGPNGYTF; CDR3 DNA: TGCAGCGTTGACACAGGGCCCAATGGCTACACCTTC
clone size: -; D gene: TRBD2; V gene: TRBV27; J gene: TRBJ2-5; CDR3 protein: CASSFRERGARETQYF; CDR3 DNA: TGTGCCAGCAGTTTCCGAGAGCGGGGGGCCCGAGAGACCCAGTACTTC
clone size: -; D gene: -; V gene: TRBV9; J gene: TRBJ2-3; CDR3 protein: CASSPGTKRTDTQYF; CDR3 DNA: TGTGCCAGCAGCCCCGGGACCAAACGGACAGATACGCAGTATTTT
clone size: -; D gene: -; V gene: TRBV7-9; J gene: TRBJ1-1; CDR3 protein: CASSSPPTTEAFF; CDR3 DNA: TGTGCCAGCAGCTCCCCCCCAACGACTGAAGCTTTCTTT
clone size: -; D gene: TRBD2; V gene: TRBV30; J gene: TRBJ2-1; CDR3 protein: CAWSVLLAGGDNEQFF; CDR3 DNA: TGTGCCTGGAGTGTACTCTTAGCGGGGGGGGACAATGAGCAGTTCTTC
clone size: -; D gene: -; V gene: TRBV13; J gene: TRBJ1-1; CDR3 protein: CASSPSRAEAFF; CDR3 DNA: TGTGCCAGCAGCCCTAGCAGGGCTGAGGCTTTCTTT
clone size: -; D gene: -; V gene: TRBV3-1; J gene: TRBJ1-2; CDR3 protein: CASSQERGSLGYTF; CDR3 DNA: TGTGCCAGCAGCCAAGAAAGAGGGTCCCTTGGCTACACCTTC
clone size: -; D gene: TRBD2; V gene: TRBV13; J gene: TRBJ2-1; CDR3 protein: CASSPRTSGGPYSYNEQFF; CDR3 DNA: TGTGCCAGCAGCCCGAGGACTAGCGGGGGCCCATACTCCTACAATGAGCAGTTCTTC
clone size: -; D gene: TRBD1; V gene: TRBV20-1; J gene: TRBJ2-7; CDR3 protein: CSGTGGPYEQYF; CDR3 DNA: TGCAGCGGGACAGGGGGCCCCTACGAGCAGTACTTC
clone size: -; D gene: TRBD2; V gene: TRBV20-1; J gene: TRBJ2-7; CDR3 protein: CSASERGTTSYEQYF; CDR3 DNA: TGCAGTGCTAGCGAGCGGGGGACCACCTCCTACGAGCAGTACTTC
clone size: -; D gene: -; V gene: TRBV4-3; J gene: TRBJ1-1; CDR3 protein: CASSPYRQTNTEAFF; CDR3 DNA: TGCGCCAGCAGCCCTTACAGACAGACGAACACTGAAGCTTTCTTT
clone size: -; D gene: TRBD2; V gene: TRBV2; J gene: TRBJ2-3; CDR3 protein: CASRLAGGQDTQYF; CDR3 DNA: TGTGCCAGCAGACTAGCGGGGGGGCAAGATACGCAGTATTTT
clone size: -; D gene: -; V gene: TRBV9; J gene: TRBJ2-1; CDR3 protein: CASSEGSGRNLNGDPFF; CDR3 DNA: TGTGCCAGCAGCGAGGGGTCGGGACGAAACTTAAACGGGGATCCGTTCTTC
clone size: -; D gene: TRBD1; V gene: TRBV7-6; J gene: TRBJ2-2; CDR3 protein: CASSLRRQGAGELFF; CDR3 DNA: TGTGCCAGCAGCTTACGCCGACAGGGGGCCGGGGAGCTGTTTTTT
clone size: -; D gene: -; V gene: TRBV14; J gene: TRBJ2-1; CDR3 protein: CASSPSRSGPYNEQFF; CDR3 DNA: TGTGCCAGCAGCCCCAGTCGCAGTGGGCCCTACAATGAGCAGTTCTTC
clone size: -; D gene: TRBD1; V gene: TRBV29-1; J gene: TRBJ2-2; CDR3 protein: CSVEGQGTNTGELFF; CDR3 DNA: TGCAGCGTTGAGGGACAGGGGACGAACACCGGGGAGCTGTTTTTT
clone size: few; D gene: TRBD2; V gene: TRBV7-9; J gene: TRBJ2-1; CDR3 protein: CASSLRTSGGYNEQFF; CDR3 DNA: TGTGCCAGCAGCCTCCGGACTAGCGGAGGTTACAATGAGCAGTTCTTC
clone size: -; D gene: TRBD1; V gene: TRBV15; J gene: TRBJ1-5; CDR3 protein: CATSSRTGGNQPQHF; CDR3 DNA: TGTGCCACCAGCAGCAGGACAGGGGGCAATCAGCCCCAGCATTTT
clone size: -; D gene: -; V gene: TRBV6-2/TRBV6-3; J gene: TRBJ2-3; CDR3 protein: CASSLGGAVADTQYF; CDR3 DNA: TGTGCCAGCAGTTTGGGGGGGGCCGTAGCAGATACGCAGTATTTT
clone size: -; D gene: TRBD1; V gene: TRBV4-3; J gene: TRBJ2-2; CDR3 protein: CASSGTEGNTGELFF; CDR3 DNA: TGCGCCAGCAGCGGGACAGAAGGAAACACCGGGGAGCTGTTTTTT
clone size: -; D gene: -; V gene: TRBV20-1; J gene: TRBJ1-1; CDR3 protein: CSARDMPDRTPRPTEAFF; CDR3 DNA: TGCAGTGCTAGAGATATGCCGGACCGTACTCCTCGGCCCACTGAAGCTTTCTTT
clone size: -; D gene: -; V gene: TRBV27; J gene: TRBJ1-1; CDR3 protein: CASSLTKGTSNTEAFF; CDR3 DNA: TGTGCCAGCAGTTTAACAAAGGGCACTTCGAACACTGAAGCTTTCTTT
clone size: -; D gene: -; V gene: TRBV5-6; J gene: TRBJ1-1; CDR3 protein: CASSLIRVAEAFF; CDR3 DNA: TGTGCCAGCAGCTTAATCAGGGTCGCTGAAGCTTTCTTT
clone size: -; D gene: -; V gene: TRBV28; J gene: TRBJ2-7; CDR3 protein: CASRVPMSSYEQYF; CDR3 DNA: TGTGCCAGCAGGGTCCCAATGAGCTCCTACGAGCAGTACTTC
clone size: -; D gene: -; V gene: TRBV10-3; J gene: TRBJ2-7; CDR3 protein: CAISDPPGLTYEQYF; CDR3 DNA: TGTGCCATCAGCGATCCGCCCGGGTTAACCTACGAGCAGTACTTC
clone size: -; D gene: TRBD1; V gene: TRBV27; J gene: TRBJ1-4; CDR3 protein: CASSVIQGANEKLFF; CDR3 DNA: TGTGCCAGCAGCGTGATACAGGGGGCAAACGAAAAACTGTTTTTT
clone size: -; D gene: TRBD1; V gene: TRBV2; J gene: TRBJ2-7; CDR3 protein: CASLRGLYEQYF; CDR3 DNA: TGTGCCAGCCTGAGGGGGCTGTACGAGCAGTACTTC
clone size: once; D gene: TRBD1; V gene: TRBV5-4; J gene: TRBJ1-2; CDR3 protein: CASSLSGTGDLYYGYTF; CDR3 DNA: TGTGCCAGCAGCTTGTCAGGGACAGGGGATCTTTACTATGGCTACACCTTC
clone size: -; D gene: TRBD2; V gene: TRBV29-1; J gene: TRBJ2-1; CDR3 protein: CSVEASGGYSYNEQFF; CDR3 DNA: TGCAGCGTTGAGGCTAGCGGGGGGTACTCCTACAATGAGCAGTTCTTC
clone size: -; D gene: -; V gene: TRBV9; J gene: TRBJ1-3; CDR3 protein: CASSPRGERGNTIYF; CDR3 DNA: TGTGCCAGCAGCCCTAGAGGGGAACGTGGAAACACCATATATTTT
clone size: -; D gene: TRBD1; V gene: TRBV5-4; J gene: TRBJ2-1; CDR3 protein: CASSPWTGGRYNEQFF; CDR3 DNA: TGTGCCAGCAGCCCATGGACAGGGGGCCGCTACAATGAGCAGTTCTTC
clone size: -; D gene: TRBD1; V gene: TRBV7-9; J gene: TRBJ2-5; CDR3 protein: CASSSRDSQETQYF; CDR3 DNA: TGTGCCAGCAGCTCCCGGGACAGCCAAGAGACCCAGTACTTC
clone size: -; D gene: TRBD1; V gene: TRBV13; J gene: TRBJ2-3; CDR3 protein: CAGRTGKATDTQYF; CDR3 DNA: TGTGCCGGACGGACAGGGAAGGCCACAGATACGCAGTATTTT
clone size: -; D gene: -; V gene: TRBV9; J gene: TRBJ1-1; CDR3 protein: CASSTEQSNTEAFF; CDR3 DNA: TGTGCCAGCAGCACCGAACAGTCCAACACTGAAGCTTTCTTT
clone size: -; D gene: TRBD1; V gene: TRBV19; J gene: TRBJ2-7; CDR3 protein: CASSPTGNEQYF; CDR3 DNA: TGTGCCAGTAGCCCGACAGGGAACGAGCAGTACTTC
clone size: -; D gene: -; V gene: TRBV30; J gene: TRBJ1-1; CDR3 protein: CAWARRNTEAFF; CDR3 DNA: TGTGCCTGGGCACGGAGGAACACTGAAGCTTTCTTT
clone size: -; D gene: -; V gene: TRBV15; J gene: TRBJ2-7; CDR3 protein: CATSRNPNIGEQYF; CDR3 DNA: TGTGCCACCAGCAGAAACCCCAATATCGGCGAGCAGTACTTC
clone size: once; D gene: TRBD2; V gene: TRBV3-1; J gene: TRBJ2-1; CDR3 protein: CASSGLAGIDEQFF; CDR3 DNA: TGTGCCAGCAGCGGACTAGCGGGGATAGATGAGCAGTTCTTC
clone size: -; D gene: -; V gene: TRBV29-1; J gene: TRBJ2-6; CDR3 protein: CSVEDPRDSGANVLTF; CDR3 DNA: TGCAGCGTTGAAGACCCCCGGGACTCTGGGGCCAACGTCCTGACTTTC
clone size: few; D gene: -; V gene: TRBV9; J gene: TRBJ2-7; CDR3 protein: CASSGSSYEQYF; CDR3 DNA: TGTGCCAGCAGCGGGTCTTCCTACGAGCAGTACTTC
clone size: -; D gene: -; V gene: TRBV9; J gene: TRBJ2-3; CDR3 protein: CASSHQRTQYF; CDR3 DNA: TGTGCCAGCAGCCACCAACGAACGCAGTATTTT
clone size: -; D gene: -; V gene: TRBV20-1; J gene: TRBJ2-5; CDR3 protein: CSARDSYLGGGRGETQYF; CDR3 DNA: TGCAGTGCTAGAGATAGTTACCTCGGTGGAGGCAGGGGAGAGACCCAGTACTTC
clone size: -; D gene: -; V gene: TRBV7-9; J gene: TRBJ2-7; CDR3 protein: CASSLAAKGERLIEQYF; CDR3 DNA: TGTGCCAGCAGCTTAGCGGCCAAGGGGGAGAGGTTGATTGAGCAGTACTTC
clone size: -; D gene: -; V gene: TRBV6-2/TRBV6-3; J gene: TRBJ1-2; CDR3 protein: CASSQDSLEGYTF; CDR3 DNA: TGTGCCAGCAGTCAGGACAGTCTGGAAGGCTACACCTTC
clone size: -; D gene: -; V gene: TRBV6-1; J gene: TRBJ1-2; CDR3 protein: CASSDRENYGYTF; CDR3 DNA: TGTGCCAGCAGTGACAGGGAAAACTATGGCTACACCTTC